The rows below give T cell receptor beta chains drawn from one sample of a study of T cells in narcolepsy. Assay used: immunoSEQ multiplex PCR; TCRdb lists only in-frame clones, some missing. The sample has tens of thousands of clones; roughly nine tenths are singletons. What was sequenced was CD45RA- memory CD4+ T cells from PBMCs. These receptors all stem from a human donor with narcolepsy. Both conserved end residues are part of each CDR3. Each record gives: J gene, V gene, D gene, clone size, CDR3 protein, CDR3 DNA. A D gene is named only where the DNA matches it firmly. Not all rows give a size; the values are once, few, many and, for expanded clones, a class.

J gene: TRBJ2-2; V gene: TRBV4-3; D gene: NA; clone size: NA; CDR3 protein: CASSGGLQNTGELFF; CDR3 DNA: TGCGCCAGCAGCGGGGGACTTCAGAACACCGGGGAGCTGTTTTTT
J gene: TRBJ1-6; V gene: TRBV11-2; D gene: NA; clone size: few; CDR3 protein: CASSLGSTNSPLHF; CDR3 DNA: TGTGCCAGCAGCTTAGGGAGCACGAATTCACCCCTCCACTTT
J gene: TRBJ2-3; V gene: TRBV6-6; D gene: TRBD2; clone size: NA; CDR3 protein: CASGSGGTSTDTQYF; CDR3 DNA: TGTGCCAGTGGTAGCGGGGGGACTAGCACAGATACGCAGTATTTT
J gene: TRBJ1-1; V gene: TRBV7-7; D gene: NA; clone size: NA; CDR3 protein: CASSRGKNTEAFF; CDR3 DNA: TGTGCTAGCAGCCGCGGTAAGAACACTGAAGCTTTCTTT
J gene: TRBJ2-7; V gene: TRBV28; D gene: NA; clone size: NA; CDR3 protein: CASSLEGGKFEQYF; CDR3 DNA: TGTGCCAGCAGTTTAGAAGGCGGAAAATTCGAGCAGTACTTC
J gene: TRBJ1-5; V gene: TRBV11-1; D gene: NA; clone size: NA; CDR3 protein: CASRPAAIRGDQPQHF; CDR3 DNA: TGTGCCAGCAGGCCAGCAGCCATTAGGGGGGATCAGCCCCAGCATTTT
J gene: TRBJ2-2; V gene: TRBV7-8; D gene: NA; clone size: NA; CDR3 protein: CASSLARGGGRGTGELFF; CDR3 DNA: TGTGCCAGCAGCTTAGCCCGAGGCGGGGGCCGAGGCACCGGGGAGCTGTTTTTT
J gene: TRBJ2-2; V gene: TRBV19; D gene: TRBD1; clone size: NA; CDR3 protein: CASSRGTDTGELFF; CDR3 DNA: TGTGCCAGTAGCCGTGGGACAGACACCGGGGAGCTGTTTTTT
J gene: TRBJ2-7; V gene: TRBV21-1; D gene: NA; clone size: NA; CDR3 protein: CASSITANEQYF; CDR3 DNA: TGTGCCAGCAGCATTACAGCGAACGAGCAGTACTTC
J gene: TRBJ2-2; V gene: TRBV7-9; D gene: TRBD2; clone size: NA; CDR3 protein: CASSSRTSRTGELFF; CDR3 DNA: TGTGCCAGCAGCTCCCGGACTAGCCGCACCGGGGAGCTGTTTTTT
J gene: TRBJ1-1; V gene: TRBV28; D gene: NA; clone size: NA; CDR3 protein: CASSLMRENTEAFF; CDR3 DNA: TGTGCCAGCAGTTTAATGAGGGAGAACACTGAAGCTTTCTTT
J gene: TRBJ2-7; V gene: TRBV6-5; D gene: NA; clone size: NA; CDR3 protein: CASGRSRENYEQYF; CDR3 DNA: TGTGCCAGCGGTAGATCGAGGGAGAACTACGAGCAGTACTTC
J gene: TRBJ2-1; V gene: TRBV7-2; D gene: TRBD2; clone size: NA; CDR3 protein: CASSTVAGGPYNEQFF; CDR3 DNA: TGTGCCAGCAGCACCGTAGCGGGGGGGCCTTACAATGAGCAGTTCTTC
J gene: TRBJ1-1; V gene: TRBV18; D gene: NA; clone size: NA; CDR3 protein: CASSPGGDTEAFF; CDR3 DNA: TGTGCCAGCTCACCCGGAGGGGACACTGAAGCTTTCTTT
J gene: TRBJ1-1; V gene: TRBV7-9; D gene: NA; clone size: few; CDR3 protein: CASSLNRETEAFF; CDR3 DNA: TGTGCCAGCAGCCTGAACAGAGAAACTGAAGCTTTCTTT
J gene: TRBJ1-2; V gene: TRBV30; D gene: NA; clone size: NA; CDR3 protein: CAWDDDSYGYTF; CDR3 DNA: TGTGCCTGGGATGACGACAGCTATGGCTACACCTTC
J gene: TRBJ2-2; V gene: TRBV9; D gene: TRBD2; clone size: NA; CDR3 protein: CASSVAAGGLTGELFF; CDR3 DNA: TGTGCCAGCAGCGTAGCCGCGGGGGGGCTCACCGGGGAGCTGTTTTTT
J gene: TRBJ2-1; V gene: TRBV5-1; D gene: TRBD2; clone size: NA; CDR3 protein: CASSLGHPGLAYNEQFF; CDR3 DNA: TGCGCCAGCAGCTTGGGTCACCCGGGACTAGCGTACAATGAGCAGTTCTTC
J gene: TRBJ1-1; V gene: TRBV5-1; D gene: TRBD1; clone size: NA; CDR3 protein: CASSFTPTGSYTEAFF; CDR3 DNA: TGCGCCAGCAGCTTCACCCCGACAGGGAGTTATACTGAAGCTTTCTTT
J gene: TRBJ1-3; V gene: TRBV6-5; D gene: NA; clone size: NA; CDR3 protein: CASTTGGNSGNTIYF; CDR3 DNA: TGTGCCAGCACAACGGGGGGGAACTCTGGAAACACCATATATTTT
J gene: TRBJ2-4; V gene: TRBV9; D gene: NA; clone size: few; CDR3 protein: CASSVANGNIQYF; CDR3 DNA: TGTGCCAGCAGCGTAGCAAACGGAAACATTCAGTACTTC
J gene: TRBJ1-2; V gene: TRBV7-2; D gene: TRBD1; clone size: few; CDR3 protein: CASSPQGQGVGYTF; CDR3 DNA: TGTGCCAGCAGCCCCCAGGGACAGGGGGTTGGCTACACCTTC
J gene: TRBJ1-2; V gene: TRBV2; D gene: TRBD1; clone size: NA; CDR3 protein: CASSEEGAGTF; CDR3 DNA: TGTGCCAGCAGTGAAGAGGGGGCGGGGACCTTC
J gene: TRBJ1-2; V gene: TRBV28; D gene: TRBD1; clone size: once; CDR3 protein: CASSSSGQSTYGYTF; CDR3 DNA: TGTGCCAGCAGTTCCTCGGGACAGTCAACTTATGGCTACACCTTC
J gene: TRBJ2-7; V gene: TRBV28; D gene: NA; clone size: NA; CDR3 protein: CASSFGDRTSYEQYF; CDR3 DNA: TGTGCCAGCAGTTTTGGAGACAGAACTTCCTACGAGCAGTACTTC
J gene: TRBJ2-1; V gene: TRBV19; D gene: TRBD2; clone size: NA; CDR3 protein: CASSPRGTSGGLSYNEQFF; CDR3 DNA: TGTGCCAGTAGTCCTAGGGGGACTAGCGGGGGCCTCTCCTACAATGAGCAGTTCTTC
J gene: TRBJ1-2; V gene: TRBV5-4; D gene: NA; clone size: few; CDR3 protein: CASSTGTQNYGYTF; CDR3 DNA: TGTGCCAGCAGCACCGGGACGCAGAACTATGGCTACACCTTC
J gene: TRBJ1-2; V gene: TRBV7-9; D gene: NA; clone size: NA; CDR3 protein: CASSYPGQLVGYTF; CDR3 DNA: TGTGCCAGCAGCTACCCCGGGCAACTCGTTGGGTACACCTTC
J gene: TRBJ2-6; V gene: TRBV6-4; D gene: NA; clone size: NA; CDR3 protein: CASTLLGPPGANVLTF; CDR3 DNA: TGTGCCAGCACTCTCCTAGGGCCTCCTGGGGCCAACGTCCTGACTTTC
J gene: TRBJ2-5; V gene: TRBV28; D gene: TRBD2; clone size: NA; CDR3 protein: CASSQGLAGGWETQYF; CDR3 DNA: TGTGCCAGCAGTCAGGGACTAGCGGGAGGTTGGGAGACCCAGTACTTC
J gene: TRBJ2-2; V gene: TRBV7-2; D gene: NA; clone size: NA; CDR3 protein: CASSLRTYTGELFF; CDR3 DNA: TGTGCCAGCAGCTTGAGGACCTACACCGGGGAGCTGTTTTTT
J gene: TRBJ1-2; V gene: TRBV28; D gene: NA; clone size: NA; CDR3 protein: CASSLLRGGGGYTF; CDR3 DNA: TGTGCCAGCAGTTTACTTCGGGGCGGAGGGGGCTACACCTTC
J gene: TRBJ2-2; V gene: TRBV7-3; D gene: NA; clone size: once; CDR3 protein: CASSLNAPGTGELFF; CDR3 DNA: TGTGCCAGCAGCTTAAACGCCCCCGGCACCGGGGAGCTGTTTTTT
J gene: TRBJ2-7; V gene: TRBV7-9; D gene: NA; clone size: NA; CDR3 protein: CASSRQVYEQYF; CDR3 DNA: TGTGCCAGCAGTAGGCAGGTCTACGAGCAGTACTTC
J gene: TRBJ1-2; V gene: TRBV20-1; D gene: NA; clone size: NA; CDR3 protein: CSARQGKSYTF; CDR3 DNA: TGCAGTGCTAGACAGGGAAAGAGCTACACCTTC
J gene: TRBJ1-3; V gene: TRBV11-3; D gene: NA; clone size: NA; CDR3 protein: CASSQGRNANTIYF; CDR3 DNA: TGTGCCAGCAGTCAGGGGCGAAACGCAAACACCATATATTTT
J gene: TRBJ2-3; V gene: TRBV2; D gene: TRBD2; clone size: NA; CDR3 protein: CASSPLAGVPDTQYF; CDR3 DNA: TGTGCCAGCAGTCCACTAGCGGGAGTACCAGATACGCAGTATTTT